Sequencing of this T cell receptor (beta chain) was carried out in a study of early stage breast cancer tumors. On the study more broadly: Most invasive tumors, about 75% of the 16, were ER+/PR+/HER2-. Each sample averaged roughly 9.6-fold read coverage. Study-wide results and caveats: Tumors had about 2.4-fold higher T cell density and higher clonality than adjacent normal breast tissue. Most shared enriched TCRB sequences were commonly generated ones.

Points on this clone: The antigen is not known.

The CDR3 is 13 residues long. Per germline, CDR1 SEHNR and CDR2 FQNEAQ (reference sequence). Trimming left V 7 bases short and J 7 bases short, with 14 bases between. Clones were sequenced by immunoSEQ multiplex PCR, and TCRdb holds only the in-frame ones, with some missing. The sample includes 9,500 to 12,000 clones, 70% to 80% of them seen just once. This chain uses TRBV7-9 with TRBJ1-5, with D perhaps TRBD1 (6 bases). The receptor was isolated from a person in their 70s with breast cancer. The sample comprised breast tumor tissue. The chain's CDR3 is CASTIYQGQPQHF. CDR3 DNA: TGTGCCAGCACCATTTACCAGGGGCAGCCCCAGCATTTT.